Listed below are T cell receptor beta chains from one sample, sequenced in a study of cytomegalovirus exposure and HLA in healthy donors. Assay: immunoSEQ multiplex PCR; the TCRdb copy retains only in-frame clones and omits some. The data show about 130,000 clones, roughly 80% seen once. The sequenced material came from PBMCs. The receptors originated from a man in his thirties or forties in good health and CMV-seronegative. Both conserved end residues are part of each CDR3. Fields, in order: J gene, V gene, clone size, D gene, CDR3 DNA, CDR3 protein. A D gene is named only where the DNA matches it firmly. Size tells how often a clone was seen (once, few, many) or the class of an expanded clone, and some rows leave it out.

J gene: TRBJ2-7; V gene: TRBV6-5; clone size: .; D gene: .; CDR3 DNA: TGTGCCAGCAGTTACTCGGGCACCAACTACGAGCAGTACTTC; CDR3 protein: CASSYSGTNYEQYF
J gene: TRBJ2-1; V gene: TRBV27; clone size: .; D gene: TRBD1; CDR3 DNA: TGTGCCAGCAGTCCAGGACAGGGGGGTTACAATGAGCAGTTCTTC; CDR3 protein: CASSPGQGGYNEQFF
J gene: TRBJ2-7; V gene: TRBV18; clone size: once; D gene: .; CDR3 DNA: TGTGCCAGCTCACCGTACCCCGGGACCTACGAGCAGTACTTC; CDR3 protein: CASSPYPGTYEQYF
J gene: TRBJ1-1; V gene: TRBV2; clone size: .; D gene: .; CDR3 DNA: TGTGCCAGCAGACAGGGCCCTGAAGCTTTCTTT; CDR3 protein: CASRQGPEAFF
J gene: TRBJ1-1; V gene: TRBV7-9; clone size: .; D gene: TRBD1; CDR3 DNA: TGTGCCAGCAGTTTGGGACAGCGGAACACTGAAGCTTTCTTT; CDR3 protein: CASSLGQRNTEAFF
J gene: TRBJ2-7; V gene: TRBV9; clone size: .; D gene: TRBD1; CDR3 DNA: TGTGCCAGCAGCGTAGAAGGACAGGCCTCTAACGAGCAGTACTTC; CDR3 protein: CASSVEGQASNEQYF
J gene: TRBJ1-3; V gene: TRBV28; clone size: .; D gene: TRBD1; CDR3 DNA: TGTGCCAGCAGTCACGGACAGGTTCTCTCTGGAAACACCATATATTTT; CDR3 protein: CASSHGQVLSGNTIYF
J gene: TRBJ1-2; V gene: TRBV5-1; clone size: .; D gene: TRBD1; CDR3 DNA: TGCGCCAGCAGCTTGGGACAGGGTGGTGGCTACACCTTC; CDR3 protein: CASSLGQGGGYTF
J gene: TRBJ1-5; V gene: TRBV11-2; clone size: .; D gene: .; CDR3 DNA: TGTGCCAGCAGCCCCGAGGGGGTTCGCAATCAGCCCCAGCATTTT; CDR3 protein: CASSPEGVRNQPQHF
J gene: TRBJ2-1; V gene: TRBV11-1; clone size: .; D gene: TRBD2; CDR3 DNA: TGTGCCAGCAGCTTAAGGCTAGCGGGAGATATCGATGAGCAGTTCTTC; CDR3 protein: CASSLRLAGDIDEQFF
J gene: TRBJ2-1; V gene: TRBV20-1; clone size: few; D gene: TRBD2; CDR3 DNA: TGCAGTGCGAGGACTAGTAATGAGCAGTTCTTC; CDR3 protein: CSARTSNEQFF
J gene: TRBJ2-5; V gene: TRBV30; clone size: .; D gene: TRBD2; CDR3 DNA: TGTGCCTGGAGTCCCGGGGGGGGTAAGGAGACCCAGTACTTC; CDR3 protein: CAWSPGGGKETQYF
J gene: TRBJ2-3; V gene: TRBV10-2; clone size: .; D gene: TRBD1; CDR3 DNA: TGCGCCAGTGGGACAGGGAGCACAGATACGCAGTATTTT; CDR3 protein: CASGTGSTDTQYF
J gene: TRBJ2-2; V gene: TRBV2; clone size: .; D gene: TRBD2; CDR3 DNA: TGTGCCAGCTCAACTAGCGGGAGGGCCGGCGGGGAGCTGTTTTTT; CDR3 protein: CASSTSGRAGGELFF
J gene: TRBJ2-1; V gene: TRBV7-3; clone size: once; D gene: TRBD1; CDR3 DNA: TGTGCCAGCAGCCCTACAGGGGCTAGTGAGCAGTTCTTC; CDR3 protein: CASSPTGASEQFF
J gene: TRBJ2-7; V gene: TRBV30; clone size: .; D gene: TRBD1; CDR3 DNA: TGTGCCTGGAGTGTATGGACAGGGCTTTACGAGCAGTACTTC; CDR3 protein: CAWSVWTGLYEQYF
J gene: TRBJ1-5; V gene: TRBV11-2; clone size: few; D gene: .; CDR3 DNA: TGTGCCAGCAGCTTAGCGCTGGGCTCCAATCAGCCCCAGCATTTT; CDR3 protein: CASSLALGSNQPQHF